This T cell receptor beta chain comes out of a study of blood T cell repertoires in COVID-19. Whole-study context: The United States, Italy and Spain were the sources of the acute and convalescent COVID-19 samples. PBMCs, B-cell-depleted T cells, or T cells were the source of the cDNA or gDNA that made up the material.

Clones were read by immunoSEQ multiplex PCR, and TCRdb kept only the in-frame ones, dropping some. The data contain roughly 170,000 clones, about four fifths of them singletons. Material: peripheral blood. This TCR derives from a man aged 40-55 years who had recovered from COVID-19.

The CDR3 nucleotides read TGTGCCAGCAGAGAAAGACAGGGGGCAGACACTGAAGCTTTCTTT. Encoded protein: CASRERQGADTEAFF. This rearrangement joins TRBV2 to TRBJ1-1; 10 nucleotides agree with TRBD1. The CDR3 covers 15 residues. CDR1 is SNHLY and CDR2 is FYNNEI in the germline V gene. V was pared by 6 bases and J by 3 bases, with 7 bases of the junction left unmatched.